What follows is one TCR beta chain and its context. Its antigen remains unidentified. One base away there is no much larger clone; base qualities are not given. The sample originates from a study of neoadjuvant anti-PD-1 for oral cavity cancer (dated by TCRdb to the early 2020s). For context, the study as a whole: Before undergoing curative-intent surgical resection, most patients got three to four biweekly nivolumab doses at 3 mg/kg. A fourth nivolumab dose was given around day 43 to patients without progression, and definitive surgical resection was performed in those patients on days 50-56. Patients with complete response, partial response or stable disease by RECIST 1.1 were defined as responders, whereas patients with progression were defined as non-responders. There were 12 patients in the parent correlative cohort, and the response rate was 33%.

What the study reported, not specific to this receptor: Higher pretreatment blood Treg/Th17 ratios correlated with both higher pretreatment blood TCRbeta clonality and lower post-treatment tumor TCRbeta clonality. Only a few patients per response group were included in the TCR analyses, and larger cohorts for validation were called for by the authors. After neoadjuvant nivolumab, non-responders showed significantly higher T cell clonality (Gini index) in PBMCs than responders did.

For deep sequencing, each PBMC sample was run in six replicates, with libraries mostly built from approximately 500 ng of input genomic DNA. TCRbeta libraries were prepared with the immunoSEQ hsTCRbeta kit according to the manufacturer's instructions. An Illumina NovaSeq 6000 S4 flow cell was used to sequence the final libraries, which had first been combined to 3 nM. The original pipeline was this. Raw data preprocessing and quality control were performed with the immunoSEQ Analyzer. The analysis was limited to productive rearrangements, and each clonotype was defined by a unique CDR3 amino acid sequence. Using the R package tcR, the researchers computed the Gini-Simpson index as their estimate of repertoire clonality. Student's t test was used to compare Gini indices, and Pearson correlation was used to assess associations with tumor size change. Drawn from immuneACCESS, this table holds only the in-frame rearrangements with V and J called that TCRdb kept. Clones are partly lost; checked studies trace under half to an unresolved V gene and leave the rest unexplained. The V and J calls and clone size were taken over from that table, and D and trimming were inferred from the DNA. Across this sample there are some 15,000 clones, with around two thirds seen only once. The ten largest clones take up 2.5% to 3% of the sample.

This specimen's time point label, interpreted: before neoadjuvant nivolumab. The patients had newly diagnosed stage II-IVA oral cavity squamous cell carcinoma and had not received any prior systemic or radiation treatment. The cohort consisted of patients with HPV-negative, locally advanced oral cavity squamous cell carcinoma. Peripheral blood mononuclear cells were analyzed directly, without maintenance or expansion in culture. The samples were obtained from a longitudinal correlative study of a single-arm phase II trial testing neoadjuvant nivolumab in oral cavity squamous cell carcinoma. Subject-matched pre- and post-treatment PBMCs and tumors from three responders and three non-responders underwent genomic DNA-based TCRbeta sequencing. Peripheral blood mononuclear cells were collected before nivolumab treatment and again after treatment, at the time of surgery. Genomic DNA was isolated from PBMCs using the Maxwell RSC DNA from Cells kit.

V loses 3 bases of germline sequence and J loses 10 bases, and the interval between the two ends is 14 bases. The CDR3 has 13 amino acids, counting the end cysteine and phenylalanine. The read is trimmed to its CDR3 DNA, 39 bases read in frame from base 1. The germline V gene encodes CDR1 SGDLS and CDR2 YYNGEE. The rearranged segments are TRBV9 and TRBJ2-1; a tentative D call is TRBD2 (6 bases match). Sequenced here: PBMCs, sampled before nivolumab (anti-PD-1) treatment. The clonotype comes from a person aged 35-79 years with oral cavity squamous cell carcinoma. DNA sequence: TGTGCCAGCAGCGGAGAGGGACTGAGGGAGCAGTTCTTC. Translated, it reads CASSGEGLREQFF.